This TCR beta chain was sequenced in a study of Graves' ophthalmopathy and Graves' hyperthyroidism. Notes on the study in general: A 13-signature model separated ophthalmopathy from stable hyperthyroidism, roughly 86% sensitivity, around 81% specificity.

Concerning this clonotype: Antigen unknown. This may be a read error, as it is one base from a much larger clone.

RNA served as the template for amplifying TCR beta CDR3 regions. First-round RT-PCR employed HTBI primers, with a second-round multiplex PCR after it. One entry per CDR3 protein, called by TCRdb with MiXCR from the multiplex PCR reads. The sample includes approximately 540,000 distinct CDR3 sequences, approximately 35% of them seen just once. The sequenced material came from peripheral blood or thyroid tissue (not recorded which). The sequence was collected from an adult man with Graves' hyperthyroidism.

The CDR3 loop reads CASSITDRGNQPQHF. DNA of the CDR3: TGTGCCAGTAGTATTACCGATAGAGGTAATCAGCCCCAGCATTTT. The V gene is TRBV19, the J gene TRBJ1-5; the D is unclear. The germline V gene has CDR1 LNHDA and CDR2 SQIVND (reference sequence). Trimming removed 3 bases from V and 4 bases from J, with 13 bases in between. The CDR3 is made up of 15 amino acids. The full variable domain, completed using reference TRBV19 and TRBJ1-5, is DGGITQSPKYLFRKEGQNVTLSCEQNLNHDAMYWYRQDPGQGLRLIYYSQIVNDFQKGDIAEGYSVSREKKESFPLTVTSAQKNPTAFYLCASSITDRGNQPQHFGDGTRLSIL.